The 15 T cell receptor beta chains given below trace back to one sample, sequenced in a study of T cell responses to AZD1222 COVID-19 vaccine. Using immunoSEQ multiplex PCR, the repertoire was profiled, and TCRdb retains in-frame clones only, with some absent. Of about 82,000 clones detected, around 87% appear once; the ten largest clones hold more than 15%. Sequenced here: peripheral blood, sampled 28 days after the second AZD1222 dose. These receptors came from an adult who received the AZD1222 COVID-19 vaccine.

The count of this clone is one. This sequence joins TRBV5-4 and TRBJ1-1; 7 bases align to TRBD1. This CDR3 contains 12 residues. CDR1 is SGHNT and CDR2 is YYREEE in the germline V gene (reference sequence). V gave up 1 base and J gave up 10 bases; unmatched junction bases: 4. The CDR3 bases are TGTGCCAGCAGCTTGCAAAGGGGGCGAGCTTTCTTT. Its translation is CASSLQRGRAFF.

The V and J genes are TRBV7-4 and TRBJ1-6, with a possible D match to TRBD1 (6 bases). Germline loops: CDR1 SGHVT, CDR2 SQSDAQ. This CDR3 region has 15 residues. V was pared by 8 bases and J by 0 bases, with 11 bases between. In DNA form, the CDR3 reads TGTGCCAGCCGGGGGGCGAGCTCCTATAATTCACCCCTCCACTTT. Amino acids: CASRGASSYNSPLHF. The full variable domain, with the rest looked up from reference TRBV7-4 and TRBJ1-6, is GAGVSQSPRYKVAKRGRDVALRCDSISGHVTLYWYRQTLGQGSEVLTYSQSDAQRDKSGRPSGRFSAERPERSVSTLKIQRTEQGDSAVYLCASRGASSYNSPLHFGNGTRLTVT.

The rearrangement uses TRBV24-1 and TRBJ1-1, with TRBD1 matching 7 bases. J gave up 2 bases and V 1 base, and 9 bases lay outside the gene matches. This CDR3 is 17 amino acids long. Germline V CDR1 and CDR2: KGHDR, SFDVKD. CDR3 bases: TGTGCCACCAGTGATTTCTCCCTACACAGGGGAAACACTGAAGCTTTCTTT. This codes for CATSDFSLHRGNTEAFF.

J is TRBJ2-5 and V is TRBV19, with 15 bases that match TRBD2. J lost 4 bases, V lost 11 bases, and 11 bases had no gene match. This CDR3 has 16 amino acids. Germline V gene sequence: CDR1 LNHDA, CDR2 SQIVND (reference sequence). The CDR3: CASWGTSGGHGETQYF. For the CDR3, the DNA is TGTGCCTCATGGGGGACTAGCGGGGGGCATGGAGAGACCCAGTACTTC.

This clone was seen just once. This chain joins TRBV5-6 and TRBJ1-6; possible D gene TRBD1, 5 bases. The CDR3 runs to 19 residues. The germline V and J ends were trimmed by 6 bases and 0 bases, with 22 bases remaining between them. Germline V gene data show CDR1 as SGHDT and CDR2 as YYEEEE. The CDR3 loop is CASTLRRTGLSSYNSPLHF. The DNA for the CDR3 is TGTGCCAGCACCCTCCGCCGAACAGGCTTAAGCTCCTATAATTCACCCCTCCACTTT. Variable domain in full (rest from reference TRBV5-6 and TRBJ1-6): DAGVTQSPTHLIKTRGQQVTLRCSPKSGHDTVSWYQQALGQGPQFIFQYYEEEERQRGNFPDRFSGHQFPNYSSELNVNALLLGDSALYLCASTLRRTGLSSYNSPLHFGNGTRLTVT.

V gene TRBV10-3 combines with J gene TRBJ1-2, with 7 bases matching TRBD1. V was clipped by 6 bases and J by 2 bases; unmatched bases: 12. The CDR3 totals 16 residues. Per germline, CDR1 ENHRY and CDR2 SYGVKD. CDR3 coding DNA: TGTGCCATCAGCCCATCCGGACAGGAGGAAAACTATGGCTACACCTTC. Its translation is CAISPSGQEENYGYTF.

On this clone: A read error may produce the germline difference seen at one junction end. The rearrangement links TRBV6-2 or TRBV6-3 to TRBJ2-7, with D perhaps TRBD2 (6 bases). The CDR3 runs to 14 residues. CDR1 is MNHEY, CDR2 SVGEGT, per germline. The CDR3 protein is CASSSGTESSEQYF. CDR3 sequence (DNA): TGTGCCAGCAGTTCCGGGACTGAGTCCTCCGAGCAGTACTTC.

The chain combines TRBV6-2 or TRBV6-3 with TRBJ1-2; D ambiguous. This CDR3 has 13 amino acids. Germline V gene lookup returns CDR1 MNHEY and CDR2 SVGEGT. The V and J ends lost 5 bases and 2 bases respectively, with 9 bases between them. The CDR3: CASSAGWNYGYTF. Written as DNA, the CDR3 is TGTGCCAGCAGTGCGGGGTGGAACTATGGCTACACCTTC.

The gene calls are TRBV14 and TRBJ2-1, with 14 bases that match TRBD2. This CDR3 region has 19 residues. Trimming cost V 1 base and J 4 bases; bases outside gene matches: 9. Germline V lookup: CDR1 SGHDN, CDR2 FVKESK. The CDR3 loop is CASSQGGLAGGLQYNEQFF. In nucleotides, the CDR3 is TGTGCCAGCAGCCAAGGAGGACTAGCGGGGGGCCTTCAATACAATGAGCAGTTCTTC.

The chain has TRBV5-1 and TRBJ2-5; TRBD2 agrees at 9 bases. The germline CDR1 and CDR2 sequences are SGHRS and YFSETQ. The CDR3 runs 14 residues. The trim removed 3 bases at V and 4 bases at J, leaving 4 bases unmatched. The CDR3 here is CASSWGTSLETQYF. In DNA, the CDR3 is TGCGCCAGCAGCTGGGGGACTAGCTTAGAGACCCAGTACTTC.

The V and J genes are TRBV28 and TRBJ1-5; D might be TRBD1 (5 bases). There are 15 residues in the CDR3. Germline lookup yields CDR1 MDHEN and CDR2 SYDVKM. Deletions cut 6 bases from V and 2 bases from J, with 14 bases between. The chain's CDR3 is CASRVYGGGNQPQHF. DNA for the CDR3: TGTGCCAGCAGGGTATACGGGGGTGGCAATCAGCCCCAGCATTTT.

This chain uses TRBV7-9 with TRBJ2-7, with 11 nucleotides matching TRBD1. This CDR3 comprises 14 residues. V trimming: 5 bases; J trimming: 4 bases; junction bases outside the gene matches: 4. Germline V lookup: CDR1 SEHNR, CDR2 FQNEAQ (reference sequence). The chain's CDR3 is CASSPGQGDYEQYF. The CDR3 DNA sequence: TGTGCCAGCAGCCCGGGACAGGGGGATTACGAGCAGTACTTC.

The V gene is TRBV10-2, the J gene TRBJ2-7, with 8 positions matching TRBD1. Germline assignment: CDR1 WSHSY and CDR2 SAAADI. The V gene end was trimmed by 10 bases and the J gene end by 7 bases; junction bases not matched to a gene: 15. There are 14 residues in the CDR3. The DNA for the CDR3 is TGCGCCACTGATGGGGGGACAGGAGGAGAAGAGCAGTACTTC. It specifies CATDGGTGGEEQYF.

V is TRBV2 and J is TRBJ1-5; 11 nucleotides line up with TRBD1. Germline V gene sequence: CDR1 SNHLY, CDR2 FYNNEI. Trimming removed 3 bases from V and 1 base from J; junction bases left unmatched: 14. The CDR3 runs 20 residues. The CDR3 loop is CASSDPLGTGGRLSNQPQHF. The CDR3 DNA sequence: TGTGCCAGCAGTGACCCCTTAGGGACAGGGGGAAGGTTAAGCAATCAGCCCCAGCATTTT.

The chain combines TRBV7-9 with TRBJ1-1; 8 bases are shared with TRBD1. The CDR3 totals 14 residues. Trimming removed 6 bases from V and 7 bases from J; junction bases left unmatched: 10. CDR1 is SEHNR, CDR2 FQNEAQ, per germline (reference sequence). CDR3 sequence: CASSLDRATREAFF. DNA of the CDR3: TGTGCCAGCAGTTTGGACAGGGCAACCCGTGAAGCTTTCTTT.